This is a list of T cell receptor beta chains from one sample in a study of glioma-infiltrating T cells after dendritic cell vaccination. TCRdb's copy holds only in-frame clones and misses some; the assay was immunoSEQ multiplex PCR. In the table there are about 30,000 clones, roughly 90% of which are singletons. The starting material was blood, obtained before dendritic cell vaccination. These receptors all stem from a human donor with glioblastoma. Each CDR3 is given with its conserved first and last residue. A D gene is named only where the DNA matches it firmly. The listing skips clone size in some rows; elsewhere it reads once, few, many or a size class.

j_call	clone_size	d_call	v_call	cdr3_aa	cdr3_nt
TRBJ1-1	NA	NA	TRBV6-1	CASSRLQGNTEAFF	TGTGCCAGCAGTCGACTACAGGGGAACACTGAAGCTTTCTTT
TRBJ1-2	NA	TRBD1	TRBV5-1	CASSLEGANYGYTF	TGCGCCAGCAGCTTGGAGGGGGCGAACTATGGCTACACCTTC
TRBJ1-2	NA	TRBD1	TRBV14	CASSLQGGYGYTF	TGTGCCAGCAGCCTCCAGGGGGGCTATGGCTACACCTTC
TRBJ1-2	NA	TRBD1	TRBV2	CASSEPGTVYGYTF	TGTGCCAGCAGTGAGCCCGGGACAGTCTATGGCTACACCTTC
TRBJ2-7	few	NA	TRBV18	CASSPRRGHEQYF	TGTGCCAGCTCACCAAGGCGGGGGCACGAGCAGTACTTC
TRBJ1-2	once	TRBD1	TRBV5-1	CASSPTLTGEGYTF	TGCGCCAGCAGCCCGACCCTGACAGGGGAAGGCTACACCTTC
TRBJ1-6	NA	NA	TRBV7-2	CASSLVPVAGNSPLHF	TGTGCCAGCAGCTTAGTTCCCGTGGCAGGGAATTCACCCCTCCACTTT
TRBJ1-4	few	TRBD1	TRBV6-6	CASSYSDRTNEKLFF	TGTGCCAGCAGTTACTCGGACAGGACTAATGAAAAACTGTTTTTT
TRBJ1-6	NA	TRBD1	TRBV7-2	CASSLAEGAGSPLHF	TGTGCCAGCAGCTTAGCAGAGGGGGCAGGGTCACCCCTCCACTTT
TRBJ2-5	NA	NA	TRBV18	CASSPPSGSETQYF	TGTGCCAGCTCACCACCGTCAGGGTCGGAGACCCAGTACTTC
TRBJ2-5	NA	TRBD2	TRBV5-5	CASSSRLARETQYF	TGTGCCAGCAGCTCACGACTAGCCAGGGAGACCCAGTACTTC
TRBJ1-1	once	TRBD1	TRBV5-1	CASSLGGAPEAFF	TGCGCCAGCAGCTTAGGGGGCGCACCTGAAGCTTTCTTT
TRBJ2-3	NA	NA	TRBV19	CASSIGGGVDTQYF	TGTGCCAGTAGTATAGGAGGAGGTGTGGATACGCAGTATTTT
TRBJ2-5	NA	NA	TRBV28	CASSLSRGNEQYF	TGTGCCAGCAGTTTATCTCGGGGTAATGAGCAGTACTTC
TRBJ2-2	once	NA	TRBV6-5	CASSSEVWGIGELFF	TGTGCCAGCAGTTCCGAGGTCTGGGGCATCGGGGAGCTGTTTTTT
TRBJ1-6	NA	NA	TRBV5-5	CASSFDSSSYNSPLHF	TGTGCCAGCAGCTTCGACAGCAGCTCCTATAATTCACCCCTCCACTTT
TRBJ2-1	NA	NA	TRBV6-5	CASSYSGHLNEQFF	TGTGCCAGCAGTTACTCGGGACACCTCAATGAGCAGTTCTTC
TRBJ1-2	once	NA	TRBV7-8	CASSQTRPPSGGYTF	TGTGCCAGCAGCCAGACCCGTCCTCCCAGCGGAGGCTACACCTTC
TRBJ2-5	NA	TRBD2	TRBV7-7	CASSPSGVGETQYF	TGTGCCAGCAGCCCTAGCGGGGTAGGGGAGACCCAGTACTTC
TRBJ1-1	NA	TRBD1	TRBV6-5	CASSRTGVWNTEAFF	TGTGCCAGCAGCCGAACAGGGGTGTGGAACACTGAAGCTTTCTTT
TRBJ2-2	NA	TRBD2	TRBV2	CASNRLAGNTGELFF	TGTGCCAGCAATAGACTAGCGGGGAACACCGGGGAGCTGTTTTTT
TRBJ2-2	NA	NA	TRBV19	CASSSFLRSAGTGELFF	TGTGCCAGTAGCTCCTTCCTAAGATCGGCGGGCACCGGGGAGCTGTTTTTT
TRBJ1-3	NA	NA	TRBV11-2	CASSLERVRSSGNTIYF	TGTGCCAGCAGCTTAGAGAGGGTCCGGAGCTCTGGAAACACCATATATTTT
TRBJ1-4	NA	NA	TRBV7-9	CASNRGDRATNEKLFF	TGTGCCAGCAACCGGGGGGATAGAGCAACTAATGAAAAACTGTTTTTT
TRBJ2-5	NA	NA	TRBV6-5	CASSYSTARRGNQYF	TGTGCCAGCAGTTACTCGACTGCGCGCCGGGGTAACCAGTACTTC
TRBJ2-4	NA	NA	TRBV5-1	CASSSSTNKNIQYF	TGCGCCAGCAGCTCGTCGACAAACAAAAACATTCAGTACTTC
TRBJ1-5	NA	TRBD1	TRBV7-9	CASSPLSLLGTGDQPQHF	TGTGCCAGCAGCCCCCTGAGCCTTCTGGGGACAGGGGATCAGCCCCAGCATTTT
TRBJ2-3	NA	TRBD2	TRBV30	CAWRDGGAGGTQYF	TGTGCCTGGAGGGACGGGGGGGCCGGTGGGACGCAGTATTTT
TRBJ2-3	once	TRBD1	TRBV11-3	CASSRQGASDTQYF	TGTGCCAGCAGCCGACAGGGGGCCTCAGATACGCAGTATTTT
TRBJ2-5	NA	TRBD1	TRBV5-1	CASSLPDRGETQYF	TGCGCCAGCAGCTTGCCGGACAGGGGAGAGACCCAGTACTTC
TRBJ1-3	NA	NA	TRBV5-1	CASRAVAGNTIYF	TGCGCCAGCAGGGCAGTAGCGGGAAACACCATATATTTT